A selection of T cell receptor beta chains follows, all from one sample in a study of shared clonotypes between healthy human individuals. Assay used: immunoSEQ multiplex PCR; TCRdb lists only in-frame clones, some missing. The sample has tens of thousands of clones, about 61% seen once. Specimen: memory CD8+ T cells sorted from blood. The receptors shown here come from a man aged 30 to 45 in good health. Both conserved end residues are part of each CDR3. Each record gives: D gene, V gene, J gene, CDR3 protein. D genes are given only for firm matches.

D gene: TRBD2; V gene: TRBV7-2; J gene: TRBJ2-7; CDR3 protein: CASSLVPSGTAGYEQYF
D gene: NA; V gene: TRBV19; J gene: TRBJ2-7; CDR3 protein: CASSPNPGSHEQYF
D gene: TRBD2; V gene: TRBV6-6; J gene: TRBJ2-5; CDR3 protein: CASSYSREQHQETQYF
D gene: TRBD2; V gene: TRBV7-3; J gene: TRBJ2-5; CDR3 protein: CASSLREGETQYF
D gene: NA; V gene: TRBV7-9; J gene: TRBJ1-5; CDR3 protein: CASTDFSNQPQHF
D gene: TRBD1; V gene: TRBV7-9; J gene: TRBJ1-1; CDR3 protein: CASRDSGGQGAGTEAFF
D gene: TRBD1; V gene: TRBV28; J gene: TRBJ1-1; CDR3 protein: CASRRTGGRGNTEAFF
D gene: TRBD1; V gene: TRBV30; J gene: TRBJ2-5; CDR3 protein: CAWGQGILETQYF
D gene: TRBD2; V gene: TRBV5-5; J gene: TRBJ2-1; CDR3 protein: CASSFLAGEEEGEFF
D gene: TRBD1; V gene: TRBV6-4; J gene: TRBJ2-3; CDR3 protein: CASSRTGSTDTQYF
D gene: NA; V gene: TRBV25-1; J gene: TRBJ1-5; CDR3 protein: CASSESHQASNQPQHF
D gene: TRBD1; V gene: TRBV7-2; J gene: TRBJ1-5; CDR3 protein: CASSFLGQGINQPQHF
D gene: NA; V gene: TRBV13; J gene: TRBJ2-5; CDR3 protein: CASSSAHFGPETQYF
D gene: NA; V gene: TRBV5-4; J gene: TRBJ2-3; CDR3 protein: CASSPKVRGSTDTQYF
D gene: NA; V gene: TRBV5-4; J gene: TRBJ2-5; CDR3 protein: CASSLGGGTQETQYF
D gene: TRBD1; V gene: TRBV7-2; J gene: TRBJ2-7; CDR3 protein: CASTEQGISYEQYF
D gene: NA; V gene: TRBV5-4; J gene: TRBJ2-1; CDR3 protein: CASSFVRGSNEQFF
D gene: TRBD1; V gene: TRBV6-1; J gene: TRBJ2-1; CDR3 protein: CASTTGGGYNEQFF
D gene: TRBD2; V gene: TRBV4-3; J gene: TRBJ2-7; CDR3 protein: CASSLIAGDTGEQYF
D gene: NA; V gene: TRBV7-4; J gene: TRBJ2-1; CDR3 protein: CASSYPLEEASEDEQFF
D gene: NA; V gene: TRBV5-1; J gene: TRBJ2-3; CDR3 protein: CASSFTDPSTDTQYF
D gene: TRBD2; V gene: TRBV4-1; J gene: TRBJ2-7; CDR3 protein: CASSQSPASGYEQYF
D gene: NA; V gene: TRBV10-3; J gene: TRBJ2-7; CDR3 protein: CASSFVSYEQYF
D gene: TRBD2; V gene: TRBV25-1; J gene: TRBJ2-3; CDR3 protein: CASEGLAGTDTQYF
D gene: TRBD2; V gene: TRBV6-4; J gene: TRBJ2-1; CDR3 protein: CASSDGTSYNEQFF
D gene: NA; V gene: TRBV9; J gene: TRBJ2-1; CDR3 protein: CASSVDEGSSYNEQFF
D gene: NA; V gene: TRBV11-3; J gene: TRBJ2-2; CDR3 protein: CASSLQGTGELFF
D gene: TRBD2; V gene: TRBV2; J gene: TRBJ2-3; CDR3 protein: CASRPGGFGATDTQYF
D gene: TRBD1; V gene: TRBV28; J gene: TRBJ1-2; CDR3 protein: CASSPTGGPYLNYGYTF
D gene: NA; V gene: TRBV6-5; J gene: TRBJ2-7; CDR3 protein: CASSYTASYEQYF
D gene: NA; V gene: TRBV30; J gene: TRBJ1-1; CDR3 protein: CAWEDLPGFTEAFF
D gene: NA; V gene: TRBV2; J gene: TRBJ1-2; CDR3 protein: CASSEGSGYTF
D gene: TRBD2; V gene: TRBV11-2; J gene: TRBJ2-5; CDR3 protein: CASSFGSGRETQYF
D gene: TRBD2; V gene: TRBV19; J gene: TRBJ2-1; CDR3 protein: CASSISFLSRASGNEQFF
D gene: NA; V gene: TRBV19; J gene: TRBJ1-5; CDR3 protein: CASSIDRAGLSNQPQHF
D gene: NA; V gene: TRBV4-3; J gene: TRBJ2-2; CDR3 protein: CASSQDLSDTGELFF
D gene: TRBD1; V gene: TRBV19; J gene: TRBJ1-2; CDR3 protein: CASSITSSGGAYGYTF
D gene: TRBD2; V gene: TRBV27; J gene: TRBJ2-1; CDR3 protein: CASSWSAGESYNEQFF
D gene: NA; V gene: TRBV7-8; J gene: TRBJ2-1; CDR3 protein: CASSLQGGNEQFF
D gene: NA; V gene: TRBV25-1; J gene: TRBJ2-7; CDR3 protein: CASSESIPSYEQYF
D gene: TRBD2; V gene: TRBV9; J gene: TRBJ2-7; CDR3 protein: CASNEGLAGHEQYF
D gene: NA; V gene: TRBV11-2; J gene: TRBJ1-2; CDR3 protein: CASSLRQDRNSYGYTF
D gene: NA; V gene: TRBV25-1; J gene: TRBJ2-5; CDR3 protein: CASSDPQETQYF
D gene: NA; V gene: TRBV6-1; J gene: TRBJ1-3; CDR3 protein: CASSESHGNTIYF
D gene: TRBD2; V gene: TRBV28; J gene: TRBJ2-7; CDR3 protein: CASETFSGRAGEQYF
D gene: TRBD1; V gene: TRBV25-1; J gene: TRBJ2-3; CDR3 protein: CASSAGASGQMTDTQYF
D gene: TRBD2; V gene: TRBV27; J gene: TRBJ2-1; CDR3 protein: CASTSVGTSGPYSYNEQFF
D gene: NA; V gene: TRBV27; J gene: TRBJ2-3; CDR3 protein: CASSFSDDTDTQYF
D gene: NA; V gene: TRBV27; J gene: TRBJ1-5; CDR3 protein: CASSLHRAGQPQHF
D gene: TRBD1; V gene: TRBV30; J gene: TRBJ1-5; CDR3 protein: CAWRQGGDQPQHF
D gene: NA; V gene: TRBV4-2; J gene: TRBJ2-3; CDR3 protein: CASSQAESTAQYF
D gene: NA; V gene: TRBV5-4; J gene: TRBJ2-7; CDR3 protein: CASSHSGSSYEQYF
D gene: NA; V gene: TRBV10-3; J gene: TRBJ2-1; CDR3 protein: CAISDLGTGLYNEQFF
D gene: NA; V gene: TRBV11-3; J gene: TRBJ2-5; CDR3 protein: CASSLTGPTGGETQYF
D gene: NA; V gene: TRBV11-3; J gene: TRBJ1-2; CDR3 protein: CASSPSGGLQRWGYTF
D gene: TRBD1; V gene: TRBV27; J gene: TRBJ2-4; CDR3 protein: CASSDRGAGIQYF
D gene: NA; V gene: TRBV14; J gene: TRBJ1-2; CDR3 protein: CASSQDVRSNYGYTF
D gene: NA; V gene: TRBV27; J gene: TRBJ2-5; CDR3 protein: CASRDGNQETQYF